This T cell receptor (beta chain) was recorded in a study of blood T cell repertoires in COVID-19. Study summary: Acute-phase and convalescent COVID-19 samples originated in the United States, Italy and Spain. From T cells, B-cell-depleted T cells, or PBMCs came the material, which was cDNA or gDNA.

The CDR3 spans 17 residues. Germline CDR1 SGHRS, CDR2 YFSETQ. With 1 base removed from V and 9 bases from J, the gap between germline ends came to 20 bases. The protocol was immunoSEQ multiplex PCR, while the TCRdb copy is restricted to in-frame clones and leaves out a portion. The data contain 45,000 or so clones, approximately 82% of them singletons. This TCR was sampled from a woman aged 70-85 years with acute or convalescent COVID-19. The genes are TRBV5-1 and TRBJ1-6; the D gene is possibly TRBD1 (6 bases). The sequencing sample was made of peripheral blood. The CDR3 region is CASSLRGDNSGGSPLHF. As DNA, the CDR3 is TGCGCCAGCAGCTTGCGTGGGGACAATTCGGGCGGTTCACCCCTCCACTTT. The full variable domain, in which reference TRBV5-1 and TRBJ1-6 provide the parts outside the CDR3, is KAGVTQTPRYLIKTRGQQVTLSCSPISGHRSVSWYQQTPGQGLQFLFEYFSETQRNKGNFPGRFSGRQFSNSRSEMNVSTLELGDSALYLCASSLRGDNSGGSPLHFGNGTRLTVT.